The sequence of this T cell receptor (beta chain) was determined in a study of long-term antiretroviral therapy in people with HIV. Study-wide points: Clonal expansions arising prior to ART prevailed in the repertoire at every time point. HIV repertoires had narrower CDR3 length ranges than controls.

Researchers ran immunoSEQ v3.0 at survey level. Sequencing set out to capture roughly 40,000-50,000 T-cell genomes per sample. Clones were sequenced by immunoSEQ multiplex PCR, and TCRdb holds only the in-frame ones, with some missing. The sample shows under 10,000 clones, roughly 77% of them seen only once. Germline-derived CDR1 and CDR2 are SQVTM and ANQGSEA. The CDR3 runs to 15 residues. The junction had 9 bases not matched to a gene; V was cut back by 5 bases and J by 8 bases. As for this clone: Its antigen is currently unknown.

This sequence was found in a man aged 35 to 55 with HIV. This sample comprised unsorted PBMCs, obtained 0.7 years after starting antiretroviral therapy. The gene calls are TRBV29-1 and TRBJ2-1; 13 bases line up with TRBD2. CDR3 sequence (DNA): TGCAGCGTTTTGGGACTAGCGGGATGGATCGATGAGCAGTTCTTC. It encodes CSVLGLAGWIDEQFF.